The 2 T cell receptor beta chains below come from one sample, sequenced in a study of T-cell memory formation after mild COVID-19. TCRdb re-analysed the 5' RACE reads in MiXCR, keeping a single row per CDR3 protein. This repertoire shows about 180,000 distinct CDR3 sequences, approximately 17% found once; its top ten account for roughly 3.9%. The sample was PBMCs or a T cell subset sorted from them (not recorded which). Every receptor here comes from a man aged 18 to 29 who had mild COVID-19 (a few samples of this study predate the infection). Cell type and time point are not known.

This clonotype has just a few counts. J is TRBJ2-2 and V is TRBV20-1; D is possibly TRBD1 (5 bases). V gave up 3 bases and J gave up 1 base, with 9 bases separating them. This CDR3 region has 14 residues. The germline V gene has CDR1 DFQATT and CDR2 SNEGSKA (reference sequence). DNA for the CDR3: TGCAGTGCTAGGTCACAGGAGAACACCGGGGAGCTGTTTTTT. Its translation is CSARSQENTGELFF.

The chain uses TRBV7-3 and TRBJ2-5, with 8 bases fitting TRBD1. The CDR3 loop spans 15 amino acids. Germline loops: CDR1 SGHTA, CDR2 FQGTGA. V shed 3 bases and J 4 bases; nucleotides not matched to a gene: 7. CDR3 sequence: CASSFQGAWGETQYF. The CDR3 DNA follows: TGTGCCAGCAGCTTCCAGGGGGCTTGGGGAGAGACCCAGTACTTC. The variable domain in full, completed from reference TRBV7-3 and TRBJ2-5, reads GAGVSQTPSNKVTEKGKYVELRCDPISGHTALYWYRQSLGQGPEFLIYFQGTGAADDSGLPNDRFFAVRPEGSVSTLKIQRTERGDSAVYLCASSFQGAWGETQYFGPGTRLLVL.